The source of this T cell receptor beta chain is a study of OX40 agonist ivuxolimab in advanced cancers. Sequenced by immunoSEQ multiplex PCR; TCRdb stores in-frame clones only, minus some. The sample gives about 73,000 clones, 70% to 90% of which show up once; approximately 0.51% is in the top ten. Study-wide findings and caveats: Antigen specificity was not determined for the expanded peripheral T cells.

CDR3 length: 13 residues. Germline CDR1 and CDR2: ENHRY and SYGVKD. V lost 8 bases and J lost 7, with 17 bases in between. A note on this clone: The antigen is undetermined.

The chain carries TRBV10-3 and TRBJ1-1, with a weak D call TRBD1 (5 bases). Specimen: CD4+ or CD8+ T cells sorted from blood, collected in a trial of the OX40 agonist ivuxolimab. This TCR derives from an adult with an advanced solid tumor such as melanoma, head and neck, liver or kidney cancer. The CDR3, as DNA: TGTGCCATCCAGGGTCCCGGGTACGGTGAAGCTTTCTTT. Protein: CAIQGPGYGEAFF.